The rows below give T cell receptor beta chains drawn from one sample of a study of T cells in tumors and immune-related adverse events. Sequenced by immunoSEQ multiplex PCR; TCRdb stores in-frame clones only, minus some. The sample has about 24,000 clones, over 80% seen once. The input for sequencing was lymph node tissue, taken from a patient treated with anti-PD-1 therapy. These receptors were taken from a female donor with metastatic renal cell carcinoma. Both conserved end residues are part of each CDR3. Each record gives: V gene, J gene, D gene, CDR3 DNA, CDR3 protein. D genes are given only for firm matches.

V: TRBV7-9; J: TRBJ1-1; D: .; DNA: TGTGCCAGCAGCTTACAGGGATACACTGAAGCTTTCTTT; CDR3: CASSLQGYTEAFF
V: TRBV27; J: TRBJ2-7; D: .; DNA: TGTGCCAGCAGGGCGGACAGTTCAGAGGAGCAGTACTTC; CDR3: CASRADSSEEQYF
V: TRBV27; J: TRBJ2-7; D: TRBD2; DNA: TGTGCCAGCAGACCGGGACTAGCGGGATTCCTCTCCCGAGGGGTCTACGAGCAGTACTTC; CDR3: CASRPGLAGFLSRGVYEQYF
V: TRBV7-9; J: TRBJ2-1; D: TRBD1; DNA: TGTGCCAGCAGCTTATGGGACAGGGTCAACAATGAGCAGTTCTTC; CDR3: CASSLWDRVNNEQFF
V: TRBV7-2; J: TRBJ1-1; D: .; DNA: TGTGCCAGCAGCATCAGCACGAACACTGAAGCTTTCTTT; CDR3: CASSISTNTEAFF
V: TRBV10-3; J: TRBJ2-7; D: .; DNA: TGTGCCATCCGAGGGCAGGGAACCTACGAGCAGTACTTC; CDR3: CAIRGQGTYEQYF
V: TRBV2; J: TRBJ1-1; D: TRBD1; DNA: TGTGCCAGTAAGGACAGGGTGTACACTGAAGCTTTCTTT; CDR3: CASKDRVYTEAFF
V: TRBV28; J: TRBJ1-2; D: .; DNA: TGTGCCAGCAGTTTTCCGGGGTCAATCTGGGGCTACACCTTC; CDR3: CASSFPGSIWGYTF
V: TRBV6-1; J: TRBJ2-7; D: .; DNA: TGTGCCAGCAGTGGACTACAGGGCAGACTCTACGAGCAGTACTTC; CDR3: CASSGLQGRLYEQYF
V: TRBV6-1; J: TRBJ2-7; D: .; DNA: TGTGCCAGCAGTGTACCAGGACTGACAAATATTCCCTACGAGCAGTACTTC; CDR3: CASSVPGLTNIPYEQYF
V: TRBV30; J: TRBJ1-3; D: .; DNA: TGTGCCTGGAGTGTTTCCGGGTTCTCTGGAAACACCATATATTTT; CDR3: CAWSVSGFSGNTIYF
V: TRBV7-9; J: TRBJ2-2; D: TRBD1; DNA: TGTGCCAGCAGCTTAACGCCGGGACAGGGGGCCGGGGAGCTGTTTTTT; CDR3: CASSLTPGQGAGELFF
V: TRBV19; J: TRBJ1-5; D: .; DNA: TGTGCCAGTAGTATTATGGAAGGTTATCAGCCCCAGCATTTT; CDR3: CASSIMEGYQPQHF